The source of this T cell receptor beta chain is a study of blood T cells in healthy people across ages. Germline lookup yields CDR1 SGHRS and CDR2 YFSETQ. This CDR3 is built from 17 residues. The V and J ends lost 3 bases and 2 bases respectively, with 21 bases between them. Primed by a sample-barcoded 5' primer and a J-beta primer mix, a second PCR proceeded for roughly 7 to 11 cycles. TCRdb ran MiXCR on the 5' RACE reads and lists one entry per CDR3 protein. The sample yields 1.5 million to 2 million distinct CDR3 sequences, roughly 49% seen once. This clonotype was detected a few times. The sample consisted of blood. The chain has TRBV5-1 and TRBJ2-7, with D possibly being TRBD1 or TRBD2 (6 bases each). This sequence was found in a woman aged 40 to 49 in good health. In DNA form, the CDR3 reads TGCGCCAGCAGCTCCCGGGGGCAGGCCAGTCCAGCCTACGAGCAGTACTTC. Translating it yields CASSSRGQASPAYEQYF.